This T cell receptor beta chain was identified in a study of shared clonotypes between healthy human individuals. Study-wide context: Donor composition was a couple of women and three men, aged 18 to 49.

Deep-level running was used for the assay. Data came from immunoSEQ multiplex PCR; TCRdb stores just in-frame clones and leaves some out. Here the sample spans roughly 2.2 million clones, just over 90% being singletons. This clone has a single count. The antigen is not known. It was into CD45RA+ naive and CD45RA-negative memory subsets that the CD4+ cells were split. Study observations and caveats: Estimated richness values were generally larger in naive subsets than in memory subsets.

The CDR3 is made up of 16 amino acids. Trimming took 7 bases from V and 4 from J; bases not matched to a gene: 14. CDR1 and CDR2 (germline): MNHEY, SMNVEV (reference sequence). Sequenced sample: naive CD4+ T cells from PBMCs. The subset here: CD45RA+ positively selected. The chain recombines TRBV27 with TRBJ1-2, with 8 bases fitting TRBD1. The source is a man aged 18 to 35 in good health. Some clones in this sample may be carry-over from other donors' samples. The CDR3 DNA sequence: TGTGCCAGCAAAACCTTGTACAGGGGGGGTACCTATGGCTACACCTTC. It yields the protein CASKTLYRGGTYGYTF.